The text below deals with one T cell receptor beta chain. What it binds is unknown. Per germline, CDR1 LNHDA and CDR2 SQIVND (reference sequence). The CDR3 covers 14 residues. Trimming took off 5 bases at V and 0 bases at J, with 8 bases between the two ends. This entry belongs to a study of cytomegalovirus exposure and HLA in healthy donors. Study in general: A subsequent analysis reported that the roughly 120 validation repertoires were produced on the same platform that had also been used for the roughly 670 first-cohort repertoires. Study-wide results and limits: Overall, roughly 160 TCR beta chains were annotated as cytomegalovirus-associated.

These donors were members of the approximately 120-subject validation cohort, a group separate from the roughly 700-subject first cohort. The assay was immunoSEQ multiplex PCR, and TCRdb's table has in-frame clones only and misses some. The sample contains a few hundred thousand clones, nearly 90% of which appear only once. The specimen was PBMCs. This sequence originates from a woman aged 18-29 years in good health and CMV-seronegative. The gene calls are TRBV19 and TRBJ1-3; D is unclear. The CDR3 region has the DNA TGTGCCAGTAGTCCCCAGGTCTCTGGAAACACCATATATTTT. Encoded protein: CASSPQVSGNTIYF.